This T cell receptor (beta chain) emerged from a study of T cells expressing NK-cell markers. The CDR3 has 13 residues. Looked up from germline, CDR1 is SGHRS and CDR2 is YFSETQ. After re-calling the 5' RACE reads, TCRdb lists one entry per CDR3 protein, DNA absent. The table counts 500,000 to 700,000 distinct CDR3 sequences; 3.5% to 4.5% lies in the top ten. The specimen sequenced was blood T cells: a sorted CD56 or NKG2C T cell subset, CD4+ or CD8+ T cells, or bulk PBMC T cells (not recorded which). This chain connects TRBV5-1 to TRBJ2-4; the TCRdb call, TRBD1, lacks DNA for checking. The receptor was isolated from a man aged 18-30 years in good health. CDR3 region: CASSPGAENIQYF.